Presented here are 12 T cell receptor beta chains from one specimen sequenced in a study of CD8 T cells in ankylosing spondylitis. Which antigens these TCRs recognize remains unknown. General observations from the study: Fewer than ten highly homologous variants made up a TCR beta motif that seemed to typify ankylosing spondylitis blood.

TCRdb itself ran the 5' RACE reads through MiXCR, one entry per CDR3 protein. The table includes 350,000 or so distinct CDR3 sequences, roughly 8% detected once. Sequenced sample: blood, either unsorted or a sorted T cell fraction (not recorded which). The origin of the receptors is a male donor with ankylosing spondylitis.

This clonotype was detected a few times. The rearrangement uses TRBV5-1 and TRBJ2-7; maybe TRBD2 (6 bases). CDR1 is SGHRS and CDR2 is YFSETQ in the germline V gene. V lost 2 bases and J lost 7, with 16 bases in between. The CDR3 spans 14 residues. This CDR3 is CASSFTGVTGEQYF. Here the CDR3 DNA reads TGCGCCAGCAGCTTTACGGGAGTAACGGGGGAGCAGTACTTC.

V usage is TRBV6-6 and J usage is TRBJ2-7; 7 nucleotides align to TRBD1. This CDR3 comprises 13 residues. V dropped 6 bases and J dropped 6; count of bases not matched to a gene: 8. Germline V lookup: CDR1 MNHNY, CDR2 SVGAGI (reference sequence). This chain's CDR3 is CASSANHRGEQYF. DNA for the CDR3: TGTGCCAGCAGCGCTAATCACAGGGGCGAGCAGTACTTC.

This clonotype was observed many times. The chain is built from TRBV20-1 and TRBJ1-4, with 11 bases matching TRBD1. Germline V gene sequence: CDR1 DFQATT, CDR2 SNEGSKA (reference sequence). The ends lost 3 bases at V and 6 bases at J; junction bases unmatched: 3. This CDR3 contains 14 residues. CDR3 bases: TGCAGTGCTAGGGGGGACAGGGGGTATGAAAAACTGTTTTTT. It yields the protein CSARGDRGYEKLFF.

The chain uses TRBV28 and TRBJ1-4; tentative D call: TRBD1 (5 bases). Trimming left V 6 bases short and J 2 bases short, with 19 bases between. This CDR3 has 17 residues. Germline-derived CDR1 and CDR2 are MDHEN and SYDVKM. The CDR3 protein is CASSSQLRDFTNEKLFF. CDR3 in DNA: TGTGCCAGCAGCTCCCAGCTACGGGACTTTACTAATGAAAAACTGTTTTTT.

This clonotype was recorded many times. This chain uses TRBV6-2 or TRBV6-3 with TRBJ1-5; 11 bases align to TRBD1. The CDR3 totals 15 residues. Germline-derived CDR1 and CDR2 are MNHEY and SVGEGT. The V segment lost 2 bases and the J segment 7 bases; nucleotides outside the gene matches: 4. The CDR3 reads CASSYGTGGWQPQHF. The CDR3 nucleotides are TGTGCCAGCAGTTACGGGACAGGGGGATGGCAGCCCCAGCATTTT.

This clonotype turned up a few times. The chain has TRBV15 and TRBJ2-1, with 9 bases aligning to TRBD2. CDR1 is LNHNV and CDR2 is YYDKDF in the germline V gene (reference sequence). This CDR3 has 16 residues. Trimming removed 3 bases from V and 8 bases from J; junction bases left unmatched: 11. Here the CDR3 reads CATSRTPGGRGDEQFF. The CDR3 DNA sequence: TGTGCCACCAGCAGGACCCCCGGCGGGAGGGGCGATGAGCAGTTCTTC.

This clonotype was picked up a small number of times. CDR3: CSPGQPRAWTEAFF. The CDR3, as DNA: TGCAGCCCGGGACAGCCTAGGGCCTGGACTGAAGCTTTCTTT. The genes are TRBV20-1 and TRBJ1-1; 7 bases align to TRBD1. Germline V gene lookup returns CDR1 DFQATT and CDR2 SNEGSKA (reference sequence). The CDR3 has 14 amino acids.

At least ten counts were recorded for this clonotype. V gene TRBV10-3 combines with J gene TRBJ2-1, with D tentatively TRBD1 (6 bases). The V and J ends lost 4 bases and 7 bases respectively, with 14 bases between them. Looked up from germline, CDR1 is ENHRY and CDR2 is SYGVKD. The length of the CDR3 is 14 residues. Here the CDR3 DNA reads TGTGCCATCAGTGTGGGGACATTACCAAATGAGCAGTTCTTC. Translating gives CAISVGTLPNEQFF.

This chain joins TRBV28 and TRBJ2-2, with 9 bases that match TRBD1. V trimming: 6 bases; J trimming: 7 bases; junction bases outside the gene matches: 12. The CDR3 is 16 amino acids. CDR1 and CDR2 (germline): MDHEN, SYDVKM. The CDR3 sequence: CASRRFAQGAIGELFF. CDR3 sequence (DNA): TGTGCCAGCAGGCGGTTTGCACAGGGGGCAATCGGGGAGCTGTTTTTT.

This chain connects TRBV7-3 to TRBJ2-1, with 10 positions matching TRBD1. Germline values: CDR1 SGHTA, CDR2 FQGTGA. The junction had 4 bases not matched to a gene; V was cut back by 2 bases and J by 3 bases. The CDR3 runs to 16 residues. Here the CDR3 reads CASSLRTGGGYNEQFF. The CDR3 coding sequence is TGTGCCAGCAGCTTACGGACAGGGGGTGGCTACAATGAGCAGTTCTTC.

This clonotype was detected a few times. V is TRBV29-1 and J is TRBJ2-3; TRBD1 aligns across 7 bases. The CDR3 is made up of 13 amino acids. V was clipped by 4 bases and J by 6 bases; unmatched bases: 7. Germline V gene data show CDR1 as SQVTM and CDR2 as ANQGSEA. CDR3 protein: CSVVVQGVDTQYF. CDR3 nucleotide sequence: TGCAGCGTTGTAGTCCAGGGGGTCGATACGCAGTATTTT.

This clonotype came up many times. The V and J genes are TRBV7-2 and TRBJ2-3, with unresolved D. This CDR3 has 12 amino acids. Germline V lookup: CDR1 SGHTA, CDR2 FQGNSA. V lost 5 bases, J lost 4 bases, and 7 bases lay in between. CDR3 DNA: TGTGCCAGCAGCGTGCCCCCAGATACGCAGTATTTT. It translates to CASSVPPDTQYF.